These 19 T cell receptor beta chains were sequenced from one sample in a study of spatial heterogeneity in lung cancer. Time point described: blood at routine non-recurrence follow-up after resection. One entry per CDR3 protein results from TCRdb running MiXCR on the 5' RACE reads. The sample holds fewer than 45,000 distinct CDR3 sequences; roughly a tenth are singletons and the top ten take more than 15%. The sequencing here drew on PBMCs, taken at follow-up. The receptors were gathered from a female donor with early-stage non-small cell lung cancer.

The chain carries TRBV6-5 and TRBJ2-7, with D unclear. Deletions cut 8 bases from V and 0 bases from J, with 17 bases between. Germline CDR1 is MNHEY and CDR2 is SVGAGI. The CDR3 has 15 residues. The CDR3, as DNA: TGTGCCAGCGTCCCCTATAAGGGTAGCTCCTACGAGCAGTACTTC. It translates to CASVPYKGSSYEQYF.

This clonotype was picked up a small number of times. V gene TRBV18 combines with J gene TRBJ2-7; TRBD2 matches at 7 bases. The CDR3 length is 15 residues. Germline lookup yields CDR1 KGHSH and CDR2 LQKENI. V shed 0 bases, J shed 2 bases, and the junction held 4 bases outside the gene matches. CDR3 loop: CASSPPMTSPYEQYF. The CDR3 coding sequence is TGTGCCAGCTCACCACCGATGACTAGCCCCTACGAGCAGTACTTC.

This clonotype was counted ten times or more. Here the CDR3 reads CASSVNSGGINSYNEQFF. In DNA, the CDR3 is TGTGCCAGCAGCGTCAATAGCGGGGGGATTAACTCCTACAATGAGCAGTTCTTC. This rearrangement joins TRBV9 to TRBJ2-1; 10 bases are a match to TRBD2. Looked up from germline, CDR1 is SGDLS and CDR2 is YYNGEE. The V and J ends lost 2 bases and 0 bases, in that order; junction bases with no gene match: 8. The CDR3 has 18 residues.

The rearrangement links TRBV20-1 to TRBJ2-5; no firm D call. V lost 3 bases and J lost 5, with 7 bases in between. There are 11 residues in the CDR3. Per the germline V gene, CDR1 is DFQATT and CDR2 is SNEGSKA (reference sequence). The CDR3 is CSASLSETQYF. The CDR3 nucleotides read TGCAGTGCTAGTTTATCCGAGACCCAGTACTTC.

This clonotype was observed at least ten times. The J gene is TRBJ2-5, the V gene TRBV27; 8 bases are shared with TRBD2. The V gene end was trimmed by 5 bases and the J gene end by 2 bases; junction bases not matched to a gene: 4. The CDR3 extends over 14 amino acids. CDR1 and CDR2 (germline): MNHEY, SMNVEV (reference sequence). CDR3 sequence reads: CASSGSGVQETQYF. CDR3 coding DNA: TGTGCCAGCAGTGGTAGCGGGGTACAAGAGACCCAGTACTTC.

This clonotype was recorded at least ten times. The chain recombines TRBV5-1 with TRBJ2-3; tentatively, D is TRBD1 or TRBD2 (5 bases each). CDR3 size: 14 residues. V was shortened by 2 bases and J by 1 base, with 8 bases between the two germline ends. The V gene's germline CDR1 is SGHRS and CDR2 YFSETQ. As DNA, the CDR3 is TGCGCCAGCAGCTTTGGGGGAGGCACAGATACGCAGTATTTT. It translates to CASSFGGGTDTQYF.

This chain uses TRBV7-3 with TRBJ1-1; D is possibly TRBD1 (5 bases). The ends were cut back, 0 bases at V and 4 bases at J, with 9 bases in the middle. CDR1 and CDR2 (germline): SGHTA, FQGTGA. The CDR3 extends over 14 amino acids. The CDR3 DNA follows: TGTGCCAGCAGCTTAACGGGGCGGGGCACTGAAGCTTTCTTT. Its translation is CASSLTGRGTEAFF.

The chain uses TRBV7-2 and TRBJ1-4, with D perhaps matching TRBD1 (5 bases). CDR1 is SGHTA, CDR2 FQGNSA, per germline. V was trimmed by 8 bases and J by 4 bases, leaving 20 bases between them. This CDR3 has 16 residues. CDR3 residues: CASFRFRDRFNEKLFF. CDR3 nucleotides: TGTGCCAGCTTCAGATTCCGGGACCGCTTTAATGAAAAACTGTTTTTT.

V and J are TRBV20-1 and TRBJ2-3, with 8 bases aligning to TRBD1. The trim removed 1 base at V and 2 bases at J, leaving 8 bases unmatched. The germline gives CDR1 DFQATT, CDR2 SNEGSKA (reference sequence). CDR3 size: 16 residues. Written as DNA, the CDR3 is TGCAGTGCTAGAGCACCCGGGACAGGCCACACAGATACGCAGTATTTT. Protein product: CSARAPGTGHTDTQYF.

This clonotype has just a few counts. The genes are TRBV21-1 and TRBJ2-1; the table names TRBD1, a call not compared with the DNA. TRBV21-1 is termed a pseudogene. The CDR3 extends over 16 amino acids. The CDR3 here is CASSTNRDRGHNEQFF. The CDR3 coding sequence is TGTGCCAGCAGCACGAACCGGGACAGGGGGCACAATGAGCAGTTCTTC.

This clonotype was counted only a few times. The chain carries TRBV20-1 and TRBJ1-3, with 7 bases aligning to TRBD1. Germline V lookup: CDR1 DFQATT, CDR2 SNEGSKA (reference sequence). V lost 6 bases to trimming and J lost 5 bases; unmatched junction nucleotides: 7. The CDR3 is 13 residues long. CDR3 sequence (DNA): TGCAGTGCCATAGGACAGGATAGAAACACCATATATTTT. Its protein product is CSAIGQDRNTIYF.

The rearrangement joins TRBV3-1 to TRBJ1-1; maybe TRBD1 (5 bases). Germline CDR1 is LGHDT and CDR2 is YNNKEL (reference sequence). V lost 1 base, J lost 5 bases, and 11 bases lay in between. The CDR3 totals 14 residues. CDR3 coding DNA: TGTGCCAGCAGCCAAGCAGGGCGAGGGACTGAAGCTTTCTTT. It specifies CASSQAGRGTEAFF.

This clonotype was detected ten times or more. This sequence joins TRBV28 and TRBJ1-3, with D possibly being TRBD1 (6 bases). V was cut by 5 bases and J by 4 bases, with 18 bases left in between. The CDR3 length is 16 residues. Germline CDR1 is MDHEN and CDR2 is SYDVKM. CDR3: CASSPGAGSTGNTIYF. The CDR3 DNA reads as TGTGCCAGCAGTCCAGGGGCAGGGTCTACAGGAAACACCATATATTTT.

The table lists this clonotype with a few counts. This sequence joins TRBV19 and TRBJ2-2; tentative D call: TRBD2 (5 bases). V was pared by 3 bases and J by 2 bases, with 7 bases between. CDR1 and CDR2 from the germline V gene are LNHDA and SQIVND (reference sequence). CDR3 length: 14 residues. CDR3 residues: CASSMGSNTGELFF. The CDR3 nucleotides read TGTGCCAGTAGTATGGGGAGTAACACCGGGGAGCTGTTTTTT.

This clonotype occurred many times. The chain recombines TRBV28 with TRBJ1-5, with 9 bases fitting TRBD1. The CDR3 runs to 16 residues. The germline gives CDR1 MDHEN, CDR2 SYDVKM. V lost 6 bases and J lost 7; bases outside the gene matches: 13. The CDR3 is CASSELTGGVGQPQHF. In DNA, the CDR3 is TGTGCCAGCAGCGAACTCACAGGGGGCGTCGGGCAGCCCCAGCATTTT.

This clonotype was picked up many times. This chain uses TRBV7-9 with TRBJ2-7; unclear D gene. The CDR3 sequence is 14 residues long. Between the trimmed V and J ends, which lost 5 bases and 1 base, there was a span of 12 bases. Per the germline V gene, CDR1 is SEHNR and CDR2 is FQNEAQ (reference sequence). CDR3 in DNA: TGTGCCAGCAGCCGCGGACGTCTTTCCTACGAGCAGTACTTC. Protein: CASSRGRLSYEQYF. Looking up the rest from reference TRBV7-9 and TRBJ2-7 gives the full variable domain: DTGVSQNPRHKITKRGQNVTFRCDPISEHNRLYWYRQTLGQGPEFLTYFQNEAQLEKSRLLSDRFSAERPKGSFSTLEIQRTEQGDSAMYLCASSRGRLSYEQYFGPGTRLTVT.

This chain links TRBV9 with TRBJ2-3; D gene ambiguous. The germline CDR1 and CDR2 sequences are SGDLS and YYNGEE. V lost 0 bases, J lost 2 bases, and 7 bases lay in between. The CDR3 runs to 14 residues. The CDR3 reads CASSVAQNTDTQYF. In DNA form, the CDR3 reads TGTGCCAGCAGCGTAGCCCAGAACACAGATACGCAGTATTTT.

This clonotype was recorded a few times. The chain uses TRBV6-6 and TRBJ2-6; 13 bases are a match to TRBD2. J lost 1 base, V lost 5 bases, and 5 bases had no gene match. In germline, CDR1 is MNHNY, CDR2 SVGAGI (reference sequence). The CDR3 length is 18 residues. Here the CDR3 reads CASSPGTSGTSGANVLTF. CDR3 coding DNA: TGTGCCAGCAGTCCCGGGACTAGCGGGACATCTGGGGCCAACGTCCTGACTTTC.

The CDR3 spells CASGLVLATGTGVNQPQHF. The DNA for the CDR3 is TGTGCTAGTGGTTTGGTACTCGCAACCGGGACAGGGGTAAATCAGCCCCAGCATTTT. V gene TRBV12-5 combines with J gene TRBJ1-5; TRBD1 matches at 10 bases. This CDR3 region has 19 residues. V lost 0 bases to trimming and J lost 4 bases; unmatched junction nucleotides: 12. CDR1 and CDR2 (germline): LGHNT, FRNRAP.